These 2 T cell receptor beta chains were sequenced from one sample in a study of shared clonotypes between healthy human individuals. Profiling relied on immunoSEQ multiplex PCR, and the TCRdb table lists in-frame clones only, not all of them. Among under 2,000,000 clones listed, approximately 94% were seen once. CD8 cells classed as naive were CD45RO-negative and positively selected for CCR7, excluding terminally differentiated effector memory CD45RA+ cells. Sequences were obtained from naive CD8+ T cells sorted from blood. These receptors were taken from a man aged 18 to 29 in good health.

This clone was picked up one time. The chain combines TRBV27 with TRBJ2-7, with TRBD1 matching 10 bases. Germline CDR1 MNHEY, CDR2 SMNVEV (reference sequence). There are 18 residues in the CDR3. Losses at the gene ends were 5 bases for V and 3 bases for J; bases not matched to a gene: 16. This CDR3 is CASSPRTGGNPFGYEQYF. The CDR3 bases are TGTGCCAGCAGTCCCCGGACAGGGGGAAATCCCTTTGGCTACGAGCAGTACTTC.

With respect to this clone: The identical CDR3 is also encoded by other nucleotide sequences in the sample. The V call is TRBV4-1, the J call TRBJ2-1; the D is unclear. The CDR3 extends over 15 amino acids. Germline CDR1 reads MGHRA; CDR2 reads YSYEKL. The V end was cut by 0 bases, the J end by 0 bases, with 6 bases between. This chain's CDR3 is CASSQEPSSYNEQFF. Written as DNA, the CDR3 is TGCGCCAGCAGCCAAGAACCTAGCTCCTACAATGAGCAGTTCTTC.